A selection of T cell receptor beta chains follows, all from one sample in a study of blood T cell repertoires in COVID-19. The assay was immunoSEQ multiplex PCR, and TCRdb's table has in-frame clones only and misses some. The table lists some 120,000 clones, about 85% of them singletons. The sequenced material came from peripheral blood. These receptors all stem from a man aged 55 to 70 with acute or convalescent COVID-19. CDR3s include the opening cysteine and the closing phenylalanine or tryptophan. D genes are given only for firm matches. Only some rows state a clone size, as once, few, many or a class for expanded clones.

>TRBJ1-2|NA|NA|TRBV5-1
CASSLGQLSYGYTF
TGCGCCAGCAGCCTTGGACAGTTGAGCTATGGCTACACCTTC
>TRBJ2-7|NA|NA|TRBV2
CASSELSSRVYEQYF
TGTGCCAGCAGTGAACTTTCCTCGAGAGTCTACGAGCAGTACTTC
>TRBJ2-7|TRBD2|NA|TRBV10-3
CAIRRGTSGVEQYF
TGTGCCATCAGGAGGGGGACTAGCGGGGTCGAGCAGTACTTC
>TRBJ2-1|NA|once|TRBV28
CASITGTYNEQFF
TGTGCCAGCATCACGGGGACCTACAATGAGCAGTTCTTC
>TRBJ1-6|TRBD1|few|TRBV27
CASSSRPGTGTGSYNSPLHF
TGTGCCAGCAGTTCCCGTCCCGGGACAGGGACGGGCTCCTATAATTCACCCCTCCACTTT
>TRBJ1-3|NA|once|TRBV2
CASSERRSSGNTIYF
TGTGCCAGCAGTGAAAGGAGAAGCTCTGGAAACACCATATATTTT
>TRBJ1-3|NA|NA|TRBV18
CASSPQRDTGNTIYF
TGTGCCAGCTCACCTCAGCGGGACACTGGAAACACCATATATTTT
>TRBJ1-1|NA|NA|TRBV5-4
CASSLPSLNTEAFF
TGTGCCAGCAGCCTACCGAGCTTGAACACTGAAGCTTTCTTT
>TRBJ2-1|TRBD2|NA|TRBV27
CASTHLGRTSGRTEQFF
TGTGCCAGCACCCATCTTGGACGGACTAGCGGGAGGACTGAGCAGTTCTTC
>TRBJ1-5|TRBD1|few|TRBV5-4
CASSLVQGGLNQPQHF
TGTGCCAGCAGCTTGGTGCAGGGGGGATTAAATCAGCCCCAGCATTTT
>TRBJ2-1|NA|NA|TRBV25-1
CASRGTGPGVNEQFF
TGTGCCAGCAGGGGCACGGGCCCGGGGGTCAATGAGCAGTTCTTC
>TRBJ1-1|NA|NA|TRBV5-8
CASSLGNKNTEAFF
TGTGCCAGCAGCTTGGGTAACAAGAACACTGAAGCTTTCTTT
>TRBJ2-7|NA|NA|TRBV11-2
CASSLEPGVPYEQYF
TGTGCCAGCAGCTTAGAACCAGGGGTTCCTTACGAGCAGTACTTC
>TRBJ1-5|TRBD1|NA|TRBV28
CASSWGDSRDQPQHF
TGTGCCAGCAGTTGGGGGGACAGCAGAGATCAGCCCCAGCATTTT
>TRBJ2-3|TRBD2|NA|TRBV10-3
CAISETSGRAGATQYF
TGTGCCATCAGTGAGACTAGCGGGAGGGCTGGGGCTACGCAGTATTTT
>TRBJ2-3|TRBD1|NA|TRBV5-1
CASSDRGDADTQYF
TGCGCCAGCAGCGACAGGGGAGACGCAGATACGCAGTATTTT
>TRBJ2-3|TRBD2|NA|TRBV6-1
CASSVQGSGSGDTQYF
TGTGCCAGCAGTGTACAGGGCAGCGGGAGCGGAGATACGCAGTATTTT
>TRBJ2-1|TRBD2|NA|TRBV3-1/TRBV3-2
CASSQTSGRGNEQFF
TGTGCCAGCAGCCAGACTAGCGGGAGGGGCAATGAGCAGTTCTTC
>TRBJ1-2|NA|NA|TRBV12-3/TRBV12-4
CASSEPLRGYTF
TGTGCCAGCAGTGAGCCCCTCCGTGGCTACACCTTC
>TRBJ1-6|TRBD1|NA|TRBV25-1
CASRGQGRSPLHF
TGTGCCAGCAGGGGACAGGGTAGATCACCCCTCCACTTT
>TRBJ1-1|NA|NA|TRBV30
CAWSVAGGGTEAFF
TGTGCCTGGAGTGTAGCCGGGGGAGGCACTGAAGCTTTCTTT
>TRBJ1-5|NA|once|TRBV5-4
CASSWDINQPQHF
TGTGCCAGCAGCTGGGACATCAATCAGCCCCAGCATTTT
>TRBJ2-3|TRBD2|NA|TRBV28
CASRNSGSGDTQYF
TGTGCCAGCAGAAATAGCGGGAGTGGAGATACGCAGTATTTT
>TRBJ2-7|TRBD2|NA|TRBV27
CASSLGGRWWYEQYF
TGTGCCAGCAGTTTGGGCGGGAGGTGGTGGTACGAGCAGTACTTC
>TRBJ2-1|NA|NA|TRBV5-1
CASSLATNNEQFF
TGCGCCAGCAGCTTGGCTACCAACAATGAGCAGTTCTTC
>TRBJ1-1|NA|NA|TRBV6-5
CASLVGVNTEAFF
TGTGCCAGCCTCGTAGGGGTAAACACTGAAGCTTTCTTT
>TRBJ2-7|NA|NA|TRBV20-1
CSASVKYEQYF
TGCAGTGCTTCCGTAAAATACGAGCAGTACTTC
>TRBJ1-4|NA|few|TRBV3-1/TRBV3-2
CASSHRGTNEKLFF
TGTGCCAGCAGCCACCGGGGGACTAATGAAAAACTGTTTTTT
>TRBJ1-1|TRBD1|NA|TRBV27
CATRQGARNTEAFF
TGTGCCACTCGACAGGGGGCGCGGAACACTGAAGCTTTCTTT
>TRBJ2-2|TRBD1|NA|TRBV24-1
CATSDAHGTGNTGELFF
TGTGCCACCAGTGATGCCCACGGGACAGGGAACACCGGGGAGCTGTTTTTT
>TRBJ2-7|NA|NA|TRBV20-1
CSASGSSEQYF
TGCAGTGCTAGCGGGTCCTCCGAGCAGTACTTC
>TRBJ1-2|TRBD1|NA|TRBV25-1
CASSESGQGYGYTF
TGTGCCAGCAGTGAATCAGGACAGGGCTATGGCTACACCTTC
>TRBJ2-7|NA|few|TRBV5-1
CASGPQAGMVEQYF
TGCGCCAGCGGCCCCCAGGCAGGGATGGTCGAGCAGTACTTC
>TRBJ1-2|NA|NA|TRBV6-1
CASSDYREGYYGYTF
TGTGCCAGCAGTGATTACCGGGAGGGCTACTATGGCTACACCTTC
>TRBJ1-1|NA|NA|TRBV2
CASGDTVNTEAFF
TGTGCCAGCGGGGACACCGTGAACACTGAAGCTTTCTTT
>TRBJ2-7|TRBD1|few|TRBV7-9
CASSLGQGVYEQYF
TGTGCCAGCAGCTTGGGACAGGGGGTCTACGAGCAGTACTTC